This TCR beta chain was sequenced for a study of blood T cell repertoires in COVID-19. Across the study: Whether acute or convalescent, the COVID-19 samples came from the United States, Italy and Spain. T cells, B-cell-depleted T cells, or PBMCs supplied cDNA or gDNA.

Per the authors' pipeline: For nucleated cells, counts were estimated from reference gene primer amplification. Profiling relied on immunoSEQ multiplex PCR, and the TCRdb table lists in-frame clones only, not all of them. V and J calls and clone size are as listed in that table; D and trimming were resolved from the DNA. The table lists under 75,000 clones, roughly 88% of them singletons. Germline values: CDR1 ENHRY, CDR2 SYGVKD. V lost 6 bases and J lost 4, with 12 bases in between. This CDR3 has 13 amino acids. The chain is built from TRBV10-3 and TRBJ1-2, with unresolved D. The sample was peripheral blood. The clonotype originates from a human donor in a cohort sampled during active COVID-19. The CDR3 DNA reads as TGTGCCATCAGCAGCTTGAGCGGCTATGGCTACACCTTC. It yields the protein CAISSLSGYGYTF.